This TCR beta chain was captured in a study of blood T cell repertoires in COVID-19. Profiling relied on immunoSEQ multiplex PCR, and the TCRdb table lists in-frame clones only, not all of them. The sample has under 300,000 clones, roughly 88% seen once. The germline CDR1 and CDR2 sequences are SGHDT and YYEEEE. V was trimmed by 0 bases and J by 3 bases, leaving 10 bases between them. The CDR3 loop spans 14 amino acids. The chain carries TRBV5-6 and TRBJ2-7; weak D call: TRBD1 (6 bases). This clonotype was sampled from a woman aged 30 to 39 with active or convalescent COVID-19. The sequenced sample consisted of peripheral blood. The CDR3 coding sequence is TGTGCCAGCAGCTTGGGACAGGCTAGCTACGAGCAGTACTTC. Translated, it gives CASSLGQASYEQYF.